The entry below describes one TCR beta chain. This entry is derived from a study of blood T cell repertoires in COVID-19. Trimming removed 5 bases from V and 0 bases from J; junction bases left unmatched: 3. The CDR3 consists of 14 residues. Germline V gives CDR1 SGHNT, CDR2 YYREEE (reference sequence). The assay was immunoSEQ multiplex PCR, and TCRdb's table has in-frame clones only and misses some. The data show 200,000 to 250,000 clones, roughly 88% seen once. The sample was PBMCs or T cells enriched from blood (not recorded which). The V call is TRBV5-4, the J call TRBJ2-7; the match to TRBD1 covers 9 bases. The TCR originated in a woman in her forties or fifties with acute COVID-19. CDR3 in amino acids: CASRGTGISYEQYF. The CDR3 region has the DNA TGTGCCAGCAGGGGGACAGGGATCTCCTACGAGCAGTACTTC.